A selection of T cell receptor beta chains follows, all from one sample in a study of T cells after yellow fever vaccination. MiXCR, run by TCRdb on the 5' RACE reads, gives a single entry per CDR3 protein. The data show just under 600,000 distinct CDR3 sequences, with approximately 13% seen just once and around 15% held by the top ten. The sample was PBMCs, taken on the day of the yellow fever booster vaccination. These receptors were obtained from a man younger than 40 who received the YFV17D yellow fever vaccine. Each CDR3 is given with its conserved first and last residue. Each record gives: D gene, J gene, V gene, clone size, CDR3 protein, CDR3 DNA. The D gene is left open where the match is weak. The size of a clone is reported for some rows only, either as once, few or many, or as a class for expanded clones.

D: TRBD2; J: TRBJ2-3; V: TRBV27; size: few; CDR3: CASSSRTSGSPDTQYF; DNA: TGTGCCAGCAGTTCCCGGACTAGCGGGAGTCCAGATACGCAGTATTTT
D: .; J: TRBJ2-3; V: TRBV7-9; size: few; CDR3: CASSFMADTQYF; DNA: TGTGCCAGCAGCTTTATGGCAGATACGCAGTATTTT
D: .; J: TRBJ1-1; V: TRBV12-3/TRBV12-4; size: many; CDR3: CASSLALTGGEAFF; DNA: TGTGCCAGCAGTTTAGCGCTCACAGGTGGTGAAGCTTTCTTT
D: .; J: TRBJ2-7; V: TRBV7-8; size: .; CDR3: CASSITVRDNYEQYF; DNA: TGTGCCAGCAGCATCACCGTGCGCGACAACTACGAGCAGTACTTC
D: TRBD2; J: TRBJ2-1; V: TRBV29-1; size: .; CDR3: CSVDTRPAGGHEQFF; DNA: TGCAGCGTTGACACAAGACCAGCGGGAGGCCATGAGCAGTTCTTC
D: TRBD1; J: TRBJ2-1; V: TRBV6-1; size: .; CDR3: CATRRTGGNEQFF; DNA: TGTGCCACCCGGCGGACAGGGGGCAATGAGCAGTTCTTC
D: .; J: TRBJ2-1; V: TRBV3-1; size: few; CDR3: CASSQVSRNEQFF; DNA: TGTGCCAGCAGCCAAGTTAGTCGCAATGAGCAGTTCTTC
D: .; J: TRBJ1-5; V: TRBV19; size: .; CDR3: CASSSRAPPQHF; DNA: TGTGCCAGTAGTTCCAGGGCTCCGCCCCAGCATTTT
D: .; J: TRBJ2-7; V: TRBV18; size: .; CDR3: CASSQKSSTEQYF; DNA: TGTGCCAGCTCGCAAAAATCGAGTACCGAGCAGTACTTC
D: TRBD2; J: TRBJ2-7; V: TRBV28; size: .; CDR3: CASLPPPTSGRRGEQYF; DNA: TGTGCCAGCCTACCCCCCCCGACTAGCGGGAGACGGGGTGAGCAGTACTTC
D: TRBD2; J: TRBJ2-7; V: TRBV5-1; size: .; CDR3: CASSLAQAAGASGQYF; DNA: TGCGCCAGCAGCTTGGCCCAGGCAGCGGGAGCTAGCGGGCAGTACTTC
D: .; J: TRBJ2-1; V: TRBV6-2/TRBV6-3; size: few; CDR3: CASRRTSTIPYNEQFF; DNA: TGTGCCAGTAGGCGGACTTCGACGATCCCCTACAATGAGCAGTTCTTC
D: .; J: TRBJ2-2; V: TRBV9; size: .; CDR3: CASSVLGFGGELFF; DNA: TGTGCCAGCAGCGTTTTGGGGTTTGGAGGGGAGCTGTTTTTT
D: TRBD2; J: TRBJ2-2; V: TRBV4-3; size: .; CDR3: CASRHTGTSGHTGELFF; DNA: TGCGCCAGCAGGCATACCGGGACTAGCGGCCACACCGGGGAGCTGTTTTTT
D: .; J: TRBJ1-1; V: TRBV5-6; size: few; CDR3: CASSPLLDSALNTEAFF; DNA: TGTGCCAGCAGCCCCCTTTTGGACAGCGCTTTGAACACTGAAGCTTTCTTT
D: .; J: TRBJ1-2; V: TRBV5-1; size: many; CDR3: CASSLAGTDYGYTF; DNA: TGCGCCAGCAGCTTGGCCGGGACGGACTATGGCTACACCTTC
D: .; J: TRBJ2-7; V: TRBV7-6; size: .; CDR3: CASSSQTGYEQYF; DNA: TGTGCCAGCAGCTCTCAGACAGGCTACGAGCAGTACTTC
D: TRBD2; J: TRBJ2-4; V: TRBV12-3/TRBV12-4; size: many; CDR3: CASSYSSGLAKNIQYF; DNA: TGTGCCAGCAGTTATTCTAGCGGTCTAGCCAAAAACATTCAGTACTTC
D: .; J: TRBJ2-3; V: TRBV7-8; size: .; CDR3: CASSPEGLPGWDTQYF; DNA: TGTGCCAGCAGCCCAGAGGGTCTACCTGGGTGGGATACGCAGTATTTT
D: .; J: TRBJ2-1; V: TRBV5-1; size: few; CDR3: CARGYEQFF; DNA: TGCGCCAGGGGATATGAGCAGTTCTTC
D: TRBD2; J: TRBJ2-1; V: TRBV5-4; size: .; CDR3: CASSSDSGNEQFF; DNA: TGTGCCAGCAGCTCAGATAGCGGGAACGAGCAGTTCTTC
D: .; J: TRBJ1-2; V: TRBV4-3; size: few; CDR3: CASSQNREGYTF; DNA: TGCGCCAGCAGCCAAAACAGGGAGGGCTACACCTTC
D: .; J: TRBJ1-1; V: TRBV10-3; size: .; CDR3: CAISGALNTEAFF; DNA: TGTGCCATCAGCGGGGCATTGAACACTGAAGCTTTCTTT
D: TRBD2; J: TRBJ2-3; V: TRBV7-3; size: few; CDR3: CASSDYSAGGPVDTQYF; DNA: TGTGCCAGCAGCGACTATAGTGCGGGAGGGCCGGTAGATACGCAGTATTTT
D: TRBD1; J: TRBJ1-5; V: TRBV20-1; size: .; CDR3: CSARKVAAGGQPQHF; DNA: TGCAGTGCTAGAAAGGTTGCGGCAGGGGGTCAGCCCCAGCATTTT
D: .; J: TRBJ2-3; V: TRBV20-1; size: .; CDR3: CSARNPGPTTDTQYF; DNA: TGCAGTGCTAGAAACCCGGGACCGACCACAGATACGCAGTATTTT
D: .; J: TRBJ1-5; V: TRBV20-1; size: .; CDR3: CSASHGGLGNQPQHF; DNA: TGCAGTGCTAGTCATGGGGGGCTAGGCAATCAGCCCCAGCATTTT
D: .; J: TRBJ2-4; V: TRBV5-6; size: few; CDR3: CASSQVPGGKNIQYF; DNA: TGTGCCAGCAGCCAAGTCCCGGGCGGCAAAAACATTCAGTACTTC
D: .; J: TRBJ1-2; V: TRBV19; size: few; CDR3: CASSILEADGYTF; DNA: TGTGCCAGTAGTATTTTAGAAGCGGATGGCTACACCTTC
D: .; J: TRBJ2-4; V: TRBV4-1; size: .; CDR3: CASSQPRDSRAKNIQYF; DNA: TGCGCCAGCAGCCAACCCCGGGACTCTCGGGCCAAAAACATTCAGTACTTC
D: TRBD1; J: TRBJ2-7; V: TRBV7-2; size: .; CDR3: CASSPRQGLNYEQYF; DNA: TGTGCCAGCAGCCCCCGACAGGGGCTGAACTACGAGCAGTACTTC
D: TRBD2; J: TRBJ2-4; V: TRBV4-3; size: .; CDR3: CASSQDRLLAGGDIQYF; DNA: TGCGCCAGCAGCCAAGATAGATTACTAGCGGGAGGGGACATTCAGTACTTC
D: TRBD1; J: TRBJ1-1; V: TRBV19; size: few; CDR3: CASSSHGTGVMNTEAFF; DNA: TGTGCCAGTAGTTCCCACGGGACAGGGGTCATGAACACTGAAGCTTTCTTT
D: .; J: TRBJ2-1; V: TRBV12-3/TRBV12-4; size: .; CDR3: CASSYSQAENEQFF; DNA: TGTGCCAGCAGCTACAGCCAGGCAGAGAATGAGCAGTTCTTC
D: .; J: TRBJ1-5; V: TRBV6-2/TRBV6-3; size: .; CDR3: CASWDIVNQPQHF; DNA: TGTGCCAGCTGGGACATAGTGAATCAGCCCCAGCATTTT
D: TRBD2; J: TRBJ2-1; V: TRBV4-2; size: few; CDR3: CATGREGYGNEQFF; DNA: TGTGCCACGGGGCGGGAGGGATATGGGAATGAGCAGTTCTTC
D: TRBD1; J: TRBJ2-2; V: TRBV19; size: few; CDR3: CASNGQGVGELFF; DNA: TGTGCCAGTAACGGACAGGGGGTCGGGGAGCTGTTTTTT
D: .; J: TRBJ1-5; V: TRBV6-2/TRBV6-3; size: few; CDR3: CASTSDRADNQPQHF; DNA: TGTGCCAGCACTTCCGACCGGGCCGACAATCAGCCCCAGCATTTT
D: .; J: TRBJ1-1; V: TRBV5-1; size: .; CDR3: CASSTQGDTEAFF; DNA: TGCGCCAGCAGCACCCAGGGTGACACTGAAGCTTTCTTT
D: .; J: TRBJ2-3; V: TRBV7-2; size: .; CDR3: CASTLISSAADTQYF; DNA: TGTGCCAGCACGCTAATCTCTAGCGCGGCAGATACGCAGTATTTT
D: TRBD2; J: TRBJ2-1; V: TRBV20-1; size: few; CDR3: CSARGGMSSYNEQFF; DNA: TGCAGTGCTAGGGGGGGGATGAGCTCCTACAATGAGCAGTTCTTC
D: TRBD2; J: TRBJ2-2; V: TRBV29-1; size: .; CDR3: CSTGTSGITGELFF; DNA: TGCAGCACGGGGACTAGCGGGATCACCGGGGAGCTGTTTTTT
D: TRBD2; J: TRBJ2-3; V: TRBV20-1; size: few; CDR3: CSARGGSGRSSWITDTQYF; DNA: TGCAGTGCTAGAGGTGGAAGCGGGAGGTCCTCCTGGATCACAGATACGCAGTATTTT
D: .; J: TRBJ2-7; V: TRBV28; size: .; CDR3: CASRQGREQYF; DNA: TGTGCCAGCAGGCAGGGCCGAGAGCAGTACTTC
D: TRBD2; J: TRBJ2-7; V: TRBV25-1; size: .; CDR3: CASSVGGREVGEQYF; DNA: TGTGCCAGCAGTGTTGGTGGGCGGGAGGTCGGCGAGCAGTACTTC
D: .; J: TRBJ2-7; V: TRBV12-5; size: .; CDR3: CASAFGGYEQYF; DNA: TGTGCTAGTGCCTTCGGGGGCTACGAGCAGTACTTC
D: .; J: TRBJ2-5; V: TRBV20-1; size: .; CDR3: CSASNGSPQYF; DNA: TGCAGTGCTAGTAACGGCTCGCCCCAGTACTTC
D: .; J: TRBJ2-1; V: TRBV4-3; size: many; CDR3: CASSQASVREQFF; DNA: TGCGCCAGCAGCCAAGCGTCGGTTCGTGAGCAGTTCTTC
D: .; J: TRBJ2-5; V: TRBV6-5; size: .; CDR3: CASSYGATRQETQYF; DNA: TGTGCCAGCAGTTACGGGGCGACCCGCCAAGAGACCCAGTACTTC
D: .; J: TRBJ2-3; V: TRBV12-3/TRBV12-4; size: .; CDR3: CASSFTRFTDTQYF; DNA: TGTGCCAGCAGTTTTACCCGGTTCACAGATACGCAGTATTTT
D: .; J: TRBJ2-7; V: TRBV29-1; size: .; CDR3: CSGGGGAYEQYF; DNA: TGCAGCGGTGGGGGGGGCGCGTACGAGCAGTACTTC
D: .; J: TRBJ2-4; V: TRBV12-3/TRBV12-4; size: few; CDR3: CASSLQRAGIQYF; DNA: TGTGCCAGCAGCTTACAGCGGGCGGGCATTCAGTACTTC
D: .; J: TRBJ2-1; V: TRBV27; size: few; CDR3: CASIGAEYNEQFF; DNA: TGTGCCAGCATAGGGGCAGAATACAATGAGCAGTTCTTC
D: TRBD1; J: TRBJ2-6; V: TRBV28; size: few; CDR3: CASSGQGVYSGANVLTF; DNA: TGTGCCAGCAGTGGACAGGGGGTTTACTCTGGGGCCAACGTCCTGACTTTC
D: TRBD1; J: TRBJ2-3; V: TRBV19; size: few; CDR3: CASSSTGGDTDTQYF; DNA: TGTGCCAGTAGTTCGACAGGGGGAGACACAGATACGCAGTATTTT